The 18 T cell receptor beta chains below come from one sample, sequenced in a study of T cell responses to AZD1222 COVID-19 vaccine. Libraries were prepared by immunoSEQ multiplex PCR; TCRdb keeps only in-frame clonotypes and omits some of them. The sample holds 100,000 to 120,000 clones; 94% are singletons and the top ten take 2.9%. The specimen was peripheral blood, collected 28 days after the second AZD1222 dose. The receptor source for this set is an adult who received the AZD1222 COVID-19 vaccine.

CDR3 in DNA: TGTGCCAGCAGTTACGGGACAGGTCCCTACGAGCAGTACTTC. This codes for CASSYGTGPYEQYF. The chain is built from TRBV27 and TRBJ2-7; 8 nucleotides line up with TRBD1. Trimming took 4 bases from V and 2 from J; bases not matched to a gene: 4. The CDR3 has 14 residues. CDR1 is MNHEY and CDR2 is SMNVEV in the germline V gene (reference sequence).

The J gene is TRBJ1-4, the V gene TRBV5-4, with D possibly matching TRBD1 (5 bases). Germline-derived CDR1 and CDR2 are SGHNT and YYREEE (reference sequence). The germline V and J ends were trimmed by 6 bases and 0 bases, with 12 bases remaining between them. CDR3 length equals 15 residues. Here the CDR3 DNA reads TGTGCCAGCACAAGACAAGGGGCAACTAATGAAAAACTGTTTTTT. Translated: CASTRQGATNEKLFF.

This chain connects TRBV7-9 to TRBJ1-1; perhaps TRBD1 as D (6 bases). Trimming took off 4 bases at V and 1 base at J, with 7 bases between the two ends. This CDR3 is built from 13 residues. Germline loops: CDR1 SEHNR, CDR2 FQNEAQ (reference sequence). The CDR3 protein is CASSSGANTEAFF. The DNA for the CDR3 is TGTGCCAGCAGCTCGGGGGCGAACACTGAAGCTTTCTTT.

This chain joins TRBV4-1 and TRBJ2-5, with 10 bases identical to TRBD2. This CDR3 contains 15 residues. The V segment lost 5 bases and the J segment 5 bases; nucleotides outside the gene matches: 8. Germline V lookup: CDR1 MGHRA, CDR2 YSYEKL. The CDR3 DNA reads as TGCGCCAGCAGCGGAGCTAGCGGGAGTGCGGAGACCCAGTACTTC. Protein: CASSGASGSAETQYF.

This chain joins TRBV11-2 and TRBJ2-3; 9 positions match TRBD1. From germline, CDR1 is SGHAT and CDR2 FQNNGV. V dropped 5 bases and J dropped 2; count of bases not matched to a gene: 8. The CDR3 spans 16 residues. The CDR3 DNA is TGTGCCAGCAGCACCCGGACAGGGGCGTTCACAGATACGCAGTATTTT. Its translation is CASSTRTGAFTDTQYF.

CDR3 sequence (DNA): TGTGCCTGGAGGACTAGCGGGAGCTACGAGCAGTACTTC. Its translation: CAWRTSGSYEQYF. The rearrangement links TRBV30 to TRBJ2-7, with 12 bases that match TRBD2. J lost 3 bases, V lost 3 bases, and 0 bases had no gene match. The CDR3 spans 13 residues. The germline V gene has CDR1 GTSNPN and CDR2 SVGIG (reference sequence). Full variable domain (rest looked up from reference TRBV30 and TRBJ2-7): SQTIHQWPATLVQPVGSPLSLECTVEGTSNPNLYWYRQAAGRGLQLLFYSVGIGQISSEVPQNLSASRPQDRQFILSSKKLLLSDSGFYLCAWRTSGSYEQYFGPGTRLTVT.

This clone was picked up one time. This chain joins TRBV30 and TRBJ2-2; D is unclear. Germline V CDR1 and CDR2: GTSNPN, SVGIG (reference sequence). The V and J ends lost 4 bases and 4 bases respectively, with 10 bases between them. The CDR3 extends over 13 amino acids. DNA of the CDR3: TGTGCCTGGAATGGTCACGGCACCGGGGAGCTGTTTTTT. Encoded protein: CAWNGHGTGELFF.

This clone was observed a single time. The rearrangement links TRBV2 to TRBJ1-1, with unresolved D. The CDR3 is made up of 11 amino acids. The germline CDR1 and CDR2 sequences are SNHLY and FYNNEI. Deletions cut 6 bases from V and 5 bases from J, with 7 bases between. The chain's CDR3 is CASSGRTEAFF. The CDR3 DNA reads TGTGCCAGCAGCGGACGGACTGAAGCTTTCTTT.

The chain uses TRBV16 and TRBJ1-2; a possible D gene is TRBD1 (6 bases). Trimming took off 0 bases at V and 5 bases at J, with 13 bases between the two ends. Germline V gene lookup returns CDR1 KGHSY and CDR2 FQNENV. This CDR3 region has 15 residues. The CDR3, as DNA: TGTGCCAGCAGCCAATCGATGACAGGAACATATGGCTACACCTTC. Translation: CASSQSMTGTYGYTF.

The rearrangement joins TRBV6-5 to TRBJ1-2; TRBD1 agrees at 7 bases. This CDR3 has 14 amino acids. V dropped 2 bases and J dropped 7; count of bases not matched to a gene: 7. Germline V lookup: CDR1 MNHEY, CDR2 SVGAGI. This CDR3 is CASSYGAYRGGYTF. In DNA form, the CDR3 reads TGTGCCAGCAGTTACGGAGCCTACAGGGGTGGCTACACCTTC.

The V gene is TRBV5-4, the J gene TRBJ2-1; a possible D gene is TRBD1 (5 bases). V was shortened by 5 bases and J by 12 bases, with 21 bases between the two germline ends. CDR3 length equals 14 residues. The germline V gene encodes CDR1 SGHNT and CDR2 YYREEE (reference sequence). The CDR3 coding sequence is TGTGCCAGCAGTGACAGTAAGGCCCCAGTTACGCAGTTCTTC. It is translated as CASSDSKAPVTQFF.

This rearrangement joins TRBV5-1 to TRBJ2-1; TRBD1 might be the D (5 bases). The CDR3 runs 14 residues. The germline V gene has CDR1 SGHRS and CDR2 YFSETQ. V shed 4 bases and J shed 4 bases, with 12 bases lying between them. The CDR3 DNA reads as TGCGCCAGCAGCATAGGGGCGGATTACAATGAGCAGTTCTTC. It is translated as CASSIGADYNEQFF.

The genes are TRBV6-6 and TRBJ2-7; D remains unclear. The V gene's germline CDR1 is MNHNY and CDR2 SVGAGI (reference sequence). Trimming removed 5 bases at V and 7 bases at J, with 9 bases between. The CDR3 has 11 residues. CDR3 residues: CASSRSREQYF. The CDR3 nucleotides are TGTGCCAGCAGTCGATCAAGGGAGCAGTACTTC.

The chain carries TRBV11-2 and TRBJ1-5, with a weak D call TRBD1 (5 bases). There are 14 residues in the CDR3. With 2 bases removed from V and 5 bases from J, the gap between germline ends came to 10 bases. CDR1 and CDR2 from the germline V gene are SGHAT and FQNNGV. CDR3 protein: CASSLPRVYQPQHF. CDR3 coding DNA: TGTGCCAGCAGCTTACCCAGGGTATATCAGCCCCAGCATTTT.

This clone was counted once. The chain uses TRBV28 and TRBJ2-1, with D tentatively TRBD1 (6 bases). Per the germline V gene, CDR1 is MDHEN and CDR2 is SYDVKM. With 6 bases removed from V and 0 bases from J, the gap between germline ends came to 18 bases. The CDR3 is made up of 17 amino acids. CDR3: CASSPRQGSSSYNEQFF. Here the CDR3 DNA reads TGTGCCAGCAGCCCGAGGCAGGGGTCTAGCTCCTACAATGAGCAGTTCTTC.

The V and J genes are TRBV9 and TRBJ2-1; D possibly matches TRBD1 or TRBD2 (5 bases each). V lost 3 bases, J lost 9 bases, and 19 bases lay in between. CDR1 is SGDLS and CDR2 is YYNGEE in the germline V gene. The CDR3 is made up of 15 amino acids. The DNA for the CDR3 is TGTGCCAGCAGCGGAGCCGGGACGATGTTGTCTGAGCAGTTCTTC. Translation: CASSGAGTMLSEQFF.

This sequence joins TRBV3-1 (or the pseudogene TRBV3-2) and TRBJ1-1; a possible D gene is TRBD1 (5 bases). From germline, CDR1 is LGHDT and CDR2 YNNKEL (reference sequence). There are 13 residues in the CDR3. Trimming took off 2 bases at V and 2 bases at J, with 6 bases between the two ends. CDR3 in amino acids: CASSQTGNTEAFF. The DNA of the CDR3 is TGTGCCAGCAGCCAAACAGGTAACACTGAAGCTTTCTTT.

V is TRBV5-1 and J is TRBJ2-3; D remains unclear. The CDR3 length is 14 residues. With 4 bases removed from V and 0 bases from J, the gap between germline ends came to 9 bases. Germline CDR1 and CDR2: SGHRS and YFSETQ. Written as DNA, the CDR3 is TGCGCCAGCAGCCAAACCTATAGCACAGATACGCAGTATTTT. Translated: CASSQTYSTDTQYF.